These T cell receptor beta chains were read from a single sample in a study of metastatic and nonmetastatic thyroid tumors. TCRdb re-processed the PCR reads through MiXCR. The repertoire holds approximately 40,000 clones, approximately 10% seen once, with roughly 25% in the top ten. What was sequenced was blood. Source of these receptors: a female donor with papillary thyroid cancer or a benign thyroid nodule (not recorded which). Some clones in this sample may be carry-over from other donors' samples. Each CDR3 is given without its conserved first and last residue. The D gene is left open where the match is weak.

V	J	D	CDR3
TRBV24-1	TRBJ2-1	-	ATSVGSSYNEQF
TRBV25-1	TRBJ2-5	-	ASSARDSQETQY
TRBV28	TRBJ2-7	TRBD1	ASSYRGLFEQY
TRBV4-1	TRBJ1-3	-	ASSQVLQDGGNTIY
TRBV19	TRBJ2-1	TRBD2	ASSIDRLAGVGNEQF
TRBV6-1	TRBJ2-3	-	ASSEARTPSTDTQY
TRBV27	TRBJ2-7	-	ASRKGTSVYEQY
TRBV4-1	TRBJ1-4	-	ASSQVTPSGFWAANEKLF
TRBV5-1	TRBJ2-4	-	ASSSFRSEDIQY
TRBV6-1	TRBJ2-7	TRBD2	ASPRKAGDAYEQY
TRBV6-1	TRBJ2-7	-	ASIPTRGHLEQY
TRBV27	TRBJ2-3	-	ASSSMRVDTQY
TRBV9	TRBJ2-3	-	ASSVEYGRGTDTQY
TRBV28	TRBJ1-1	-	ASSWNPTEAF
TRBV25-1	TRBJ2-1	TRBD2	ATQGAGGTEQF
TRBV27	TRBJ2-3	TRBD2	ASSPLGGADTQY
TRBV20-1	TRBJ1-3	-	SAGRGGPQDTSGNTIY
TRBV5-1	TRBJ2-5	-	ASSFNSQETQY
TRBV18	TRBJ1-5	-	ASSPPGYSNQPQH
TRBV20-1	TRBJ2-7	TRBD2	SARSPAGVVEQY
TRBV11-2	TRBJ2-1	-	ASSLVCWGLDNEQF
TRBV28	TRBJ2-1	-	ASSFGGDNEQF